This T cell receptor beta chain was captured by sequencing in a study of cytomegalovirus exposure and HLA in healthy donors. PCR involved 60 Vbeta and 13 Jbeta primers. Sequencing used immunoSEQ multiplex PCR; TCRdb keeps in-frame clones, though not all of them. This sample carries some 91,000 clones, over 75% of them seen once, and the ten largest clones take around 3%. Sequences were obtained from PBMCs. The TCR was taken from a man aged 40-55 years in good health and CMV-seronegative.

The DNA of the CDR3 is TGTGCCAGCAGGCAGACAGGGCTAGGCGGAGAGACCCAGTACTTC. The encoded protein is CASRQTGLGGETQYF. The V gene is TRBV5-4, the J gene TRBJ2-5; TRBD1 agrees at 7 bases. CDR1 and CDR2 from the germline V gene are SGHNT and YYREEE (reference sequence). The ends lost 5 bases at V and 4 bases at J; junction bases unmatched: 11. This CDR3 spans 15 amino acids.